These T cell receptor beta chains were read from a single sample in a study of vaccination effects on CD4 cells after COVID-19. For these TCRs, the target antigens are not known. Produced via immunoSEQ multiplex PCR; TCRdb's table is partial and in-frame only. Here the sample spans more than 11,000 clones, roughly 72% being singletons. The sample was CD4+ T cells from PBMCs cultured with SARS-CoV-2 spike peptides, taken after COVID-19 vaccination. The receptors originated from a human donor who received a COVID-19 vaccine. CDR3s include the opening cysteine and the closing phenylalanine or tryptophan.

length: 16
V: TRBV4-1
CDR3: CASSPRDRGIGNTIYF

length: 13
V: TRBV7-3
CDR3: CASSGGTTGELFF

length: 14
V: TRBV5-1
CDR3: CASSPGTANYGYTF

length: 17
V: TRBV21-1
CDR3: CASSKAGRDREGNGYTF

length: 18
V: TRBV7-2
CDR3: CASSLRPFTGLVYNEQFF

length: 15
V: TRBV6-5
CDR3: CASRPQGAFNQPQHF

length: 15
V: TRBV5-1
CDR3: CASKTGARENSPLHF

length: 13
V: TRBV5-1
CDR3: CASSLATSGRGFF

length: 14
V: TRBV5-1
CDR3: CASSLTERMYEQYF

length: 15
V: TRBV6-5
CDR3: CASSIQAGVQETQYF

length: 13
V: TRBV28
CDR3: CASSRVTPYGYTF

length: 13
V: TRBV29-1
CDR3: CSVGSGRGGKLFF

length: 16
V: TRBV27
CDR3: CASTPTGAVNTGELFF

length: 13
V: TRBV5-5
CDR3: CASSSFPNTEAFF

length: 11
V: TRBV25-1
CDR3: CASKIWDTQYF

length: 13
V: TRBV12-3/TRBV12-4
CDR3: CASSLGGAGEQFF

length: 18
V: TRBV4-3
CDR3: CASSQDASRRYSYNEQFF

length: 15
V: TRBV30
CDR3: CAWSVKGARNTEAFF

length: 15
V: TRBV6-1
CDR3: CASSEMAGGKETQYF

length: 15
V: TRBV6-6
CDR3: CASTSAGALTDTQYF

length: 14
V: TRBV7-2
CDR3: CASSFGTGGRGYTF

length: 12
V: TRBV19
CDR3: CASSILRNEQFF

length: 15
V: TRBV7-9
CDR3: CASSTRDRAFYGYTF

length: 15
V: TRBV29-1
CDR3: CSVVNPGTSNTEAFF

length: 19
V: TRBV3-1/TRBV3-2
CDR3: CASSQVAGTGKSSGNTIYF

length: 11
V: TRBV20-1
CDR3: CSARENYGYTF

length: 15
V: TRBV7-2
CDR3: CASSLGTSGNYEQYF

length: 15
V: TRBV2
CDR3: CASGISRFSNQPQHF

length: 15
V: TRBV19
CDR3: CASSSRLAGVGEQYF

length: 13
V: TRBV30
CDR3: CAWSVKGGYGYTF

length: 16
V: TRBV7-2
CDR3: CASSTGTGYGNTEAFF

length: 15
V: TRBV6-6
CDR3: CASSRLRGRGAEAFF

length: 17
V: TRBV3-1/TRBV3-2
CDR3: CASSPRGTSGRAGEQFF

length: 11
V: TRBV30
CDR3: CAWMDPPGYTF

length: 15
V: TRBV5-1
CDR3: CASSISSGGRETQYF

length: 15
V: TRBV9
CDR3: CASSVRGGPLDEQYF

length: 14
V: TRBV7-9
CDR3: CASSSGTGKGEQYF

length: 16
V: TRBV4-1
CDR3: CASSQASGSSYNEQFF

length: 16
V: TRBV5-1
CDR3: CASTQGAPGSNEKLFF

length: 15
V: TRBV25-1
CDR3: CASTMDGSSGNTIYF

length: 15
V: TRBV9
CDR3: CASSVFSGDSGELFF

length: 12
V: TRBV2
CDR3: CASSLDYGTQYF

length: 14
V: TRBV6-6
CDR3: CASSSQTGGIEAFF

length: 14
V: TRBV2
CDR3: CASKPDRSSYEQYF

length: 11
V: TRBV11-2
CDR3: CASSFRGEQYF

length: 15
V: TRBV5-6
CDR3: CASSLIPGTSNGYTF

length: 13
V: TRBV12-3/TRBV12-4
CDR3: CASRPGAKNIQYF

length: 13
V: TRBV25-1
CDR3: CASSERTENTQYF

length: 13
V: TRBV3-1/TRBV3-2
CDR3: CASSLQGSYGYTF

length: 16
V: TRBV7-2
CDR3: CASSLAPSGYMGTQYF

length: 16
V: TRBV9
CDR3: CASSVGFGTYNSPLHF

length: 14
V: TRBV28
CDR3: CASSPSGRAGGYTF

length: 13
V: TRBV3-1/TRBV3-2
CDR3: CASSQRAADTQYF

length: 16
V: TRBV11-2
CDR3: CASSLDPGAGANVLTF

length: 17
V: TRBV19
CDR3: CASSITSGRRVGNEQFF

length: 13
V: TRBV2
CDR3: CASSWGGLEGYTF

length: 16
V: TRBV9
CDR3: CASSVGEGVGTGELFF

length: 10
V: TRBV2
CDR3: CASSEPGYTF

length: 15
V: TRBV6-6
CDR3: CASSYSDRAGYEQYF